Following are 20 T cell receptor beta chains from one sample sequenced in a study of cytomegalovirus exposure and HLA in healthy donors. 13 Jbeta primers and 60 Vbeta primers were used for the PCR. Sequencing used immunoSEQ multiplex PCR; TCRdb keeps in-frame clones, though not all of them. The data show some 220,000 clones, 77% seen once. Sample: PBMCs. These receptors were collected from a woman aged 55-75 years in good health and CMV-seropositive.

The chain combines TRBV6-5 with TRBJ1-4; no clear D. The CDR3 contains 13 residues. Per the germline V gene, CDR1 is MNHEY and CDR2 is SVGAGI. Trimming took off 5 bases at V and 7 bases at J, with 11 bases between the two ends. CDR3 coding DNA: TGTGCCAGCAGTGAGGTGCAAACTGAAAAACTGTTTTTT. This codes for CASSEVQTEKLFF.

This chain links TRBV10-3 with TRBJ1-2; 7 positions agree with TRBD1. The germline V gene has CDR1 ENHRY and CDR2 SYGVKD. Trimming removed 4 bases from V and 7 bases from J; junction bases left unmatched: 6. This CDR3 region has 13 residues. Here the CDR3 reads CAISGDRELGYTF. The DNA of the CDR3 is TGTGCCATCAGTGGGGACAGAGAACTTGGCTACACCTTC.

V and J are TRBV30 and TRBJ1-6; possible D gene TRBD1, 6 bases. The V end was cut by 6 bases, the J end by 9 bases, with 24 bases between. Germline CDR1 is GTSNPN and CDR2 is SVGIG (reference sequence). The CDR3 covers 16 residues. The CDR3 is CACTPRDISASSPLHF. CDR3 DNA: TGTGCCTGTACCCCCCGGGACATCTCGGCGAGTTCACCCCTCCACTTT.

The chain employs TRBV5-4 and TRBJ2-5; TRBD2 matches 10 bases. This CDR3 is built from 15 residues. Germline V gives CDR1 SGHNT, CDR2 YYREEE (reference sequence). V trimming: 2 bases; J trimming: 3 bases; junction bases outside the gene matches: 4. CDR3 residues: CASSFRLAGEETQYF. The DNA for the CDR3 is TGTGCCAGCAGCTTCCGTCTAGCGGGAGAAGAGACCCAGTACTTC.

This rearrangement joins TRBV21-1 to TRBJ1-1; the table names TRBD1, a call not compared with the DNA. TRBV21-1 is a listed pseudogene. The CDR3 loop spans 15 amino acids. In nucleotides, the CDR3 is TGTGCCAGCAGCCCCTGGGGGCCCCCTAGAGCTGAAGCTTTCTTT. It translates to CASSPWGPPRAEAFF.

A remark on this clone: Additional DNA sequences in this sample encode the identical CDR3. The genes are TRBV5-1 and TRBJ2-2; TRBD2 matches 8 bases. Trimming cost V 1 base and J 1 base; bases outside gene matches: 3. The CDR3 is made up of 16 amino acids. Germline loops: CDR1 SGHRS, CDR2 YFSETQ. The CDR3 spells CASSLSLAGNTGELFF. DNA for the CDR3: TGCGCCAGCAGCTTGTCGCTAGCGGGGAACACCGGGGAGCTGTTTTTT. Complete variable domain (other parts from reference TRBV5-1 and TRBJ2-2): KAGVTQTPRYLIKTRGQQVTLSCSPISGHRSVSWYQQTPGQGLQFLFEYFSETQRNKGNFPGRFSGRQFSNSRSEMNVSTLELGDSALYLCASSLSLAGNTGELFFGEGSRLTVL.

The rearrangement links TRBV4-1 to TRBJ2-5; 8 bases fit TRBD1. Germline-derived CDR1 and CDR2 are MGHRA and YSYEKL. This CDR3 has 15 residues. Unmatched junction bases numbered 4, after V lost 3 bases and J lost 1 base. The CDR3 reads CASSHLDRGQETQYF. The CDR3 region has the DNA TGCGCCAGCAGCCACCTAGACAGGGGCCAAGAGACCCAGTACTTC.

The chain recombines TRBV7-6 with TRBJ1-1, with D tentatively TRBD1 (5 bases). The CDR3 length is 16 residues. Germline CDR1 SGHVS, CDR2 FNYEAQ. V lost 3 bases, J lost 4 bases, and 18 bases lay in between. The CDR3 spells CASSFRSGGGGTEAFF. For the CDR3, the DNA is TGTGCCAGCAGCTTTAGGTCAGGCGGGGGGGGCACTGAAGCTTTCTTT.

This clone was observed a single time. The chain recombines TRBV5-4 with TRBJ1-3; a possible D gene is TRBD1 (5 bases). The CDR3 spans 13 residues. Germline V gene data show CDR1 as SGHNT and CDR2 as YYREEE (reference sequence). V lost 5 bases, J lost 3 bases, and 9 bases lay in between. CDR3 residues: CASRGQGGNTIYF. The CDR3 DNA is TGTGCCAGCAGGGGGCAGGGTGGAAACACCATATATTTT. Full variable domain (missing parts from reference TRBV5-4 and TRBJ1-3): ETGVTQSPTHLIKTRGQQVTLRCSSQSGHNTVSWYQQALGQGPQFIFQYYREEENGRGNFPPRFSGLQFPNYSSELNVNALELDDSALYLCASRGQGGNTIYFGEGSWLTVV.

The V call is TRBV14, the J call TRBJ2-5; no clear D. CDR1 is SGHDN and CDR2 is FVKESK in the germline V gene. Trimming took 0 bases from V and 7 from J, leaving 9 bases between them. The CDR3 is 13 residues long. CDR3 region: CASSQDYPRTQYF. CDR3 nucleotide sequence: TGTGCCAGCAGCCAAGATTACCCTAGGACCCAGTACTTC.

The chain carries TRBV25-1 and TRBJ2-1, with 8 positions matching TRBD2. The CDR3 consists of 15 residues. The V gene's germline CDR1 is MGHDK and CDR2 SYGVNS. Trimming removed 5 bases from V and 0 bases from J; junction bases left unmatched: 3. CDR3 loop: CASSTGGSSYNEQFF. For the CDR3, the DNA is TGTGCCAGCAGTACGGGAGGGTCCTCCTACAATGAGCAGTTCTTC.

The chain uses TRBV27 and TRBJ2-5, with D tentatively TRBD1 (6 bases). The J call may be mistaken, given a closer DNA end match to TRBJ2-7. In germline, CDR1 is MNHEY, CDR2 SMNVEV (reference sequence). This CDR3 contains 13 residues. The CDR3 sequence is CASSPGHSYEQYF. The CDR3 DNA reads as TGTGCCAGCAGTCCGGGACACAGCTACGAGCAGTACTTC.

CDR3 DNA sequence: TGTGCCAGCAGCTCGGGGAACTATGGCTACACCTTC. Its translation: CASSSGNYGYTF. The chain is built from TRBV9 and TRBJ1-2; no firm D call. CDR1 is SGDLS, CDR2 YYNGEE, per germline. This CDR3 has 12 amino acids. V dropped 4 bases and J dropped 2 bases, with 6 bases sitting between them. The whole variable domain, remainder taken from reference TRBV9 and TRBJ1-2, is DSGVTQTPKHLITATGQRVTLRCSPRSGDLSVYWYQQSLDQGLQFLIQYYNGEERAKGNILERFSAQQFPDLHSELNLSSLELGDSALYFCASSSGNYGYTFGSGTRLTVV.

The rearrangement links TRBV23-1 to TRBJ1-6, with D tentatively TRBD1 (5 bases). TRBV23-1 is filed as an ORF, its function uncertain. The germline V and J ends were trimmed by 6 bases and 10 bases, with 16 bases remaining between them. The CDR3 runs to 14 residues. CDR3 DNA: TGCGCCAGCAGCACTCCGGGACTAAAGTCACCCCTCCACTTT. Protein: CASSTPGLKSPLHF.

The rearrangement joins TRBV7-2 to TRBJ2-2; maybe TRBD1 (5 bases). The CDR3 is 13 residues long. Per the germline V gene, CDR1 is SGHTA and CDR2 is FQGNSA. Between the trimmed V and J ends, which lost 4 bases and 5 bases, there was a span of 8 bases. The CDR3 here is CASSSRVTGELFF. CDR3 nucleotide sequence: TGTGCCAGCAGCTCCAGGGTGACCGGGGAGCTGTTTTTT.

J is TRBJ2-3 and V is TRBV7-8; 8 nucleotides agree with TRBD2. The junction had 5 bases not matched to a gene; V was cut back by 3 bases and J by 3 bases. The CDR3 contains 15 residues. CDR1 and CDR2 (germline): SGHVS, FQNEAQ. The CDR3 nucleotides are TGTGCCAGCAGCTTGGGAAGCGGGGGAACAGATACGCAGTATTTT. Protein sequence: CASSLGSGGTDTQYF.

This chain uses TRBV30 with TRBJ1-1, with 7 bases matching TRBD1. V was clipped by 1 base and J by 1 base; unmatched bases: 3. Germline CDR1 and CDR2: GTSNPN and SVGIG (reference sequence). This CDR3 has 14 residues. The CDR3 DNA sequence: TGTGCCTGGAGTGAGGGGGCCTGGAACACTGAAGCTTTCTTT. Its protein is CAWSEGAWNTEAFF.

Concerning this clone: Other nucleotide sequences from this sample produce the same CDR3. This sequence joins TRBV7-9 and TRBJ1-1, with 8 bases aligning to TRBD1. CDR3 size: 14 residues. The germline gives CDR1 SEHNR, CDR2 FQNEAQ (reference sequence). Trimming removed 5 bases from V and 1 base from J; junction bases left unmatched: 3. The CDR3 is CASSPGQGNTEAFF. For the CDR3, the DNA is TGTGCCAGCAGCCCCGGACAGGGGAACACTGAAGCTTTCTTT.

The chain couples TRBV5-4 to TRBJ1-1; the D is unclear. CDR3 length equals 14 residues. V lost 1 base, J lost 2 bases, and 9 bases lay in between. The germline V gene has CDR1 SGHNT and CDR2 YYREEE (reference sequence). CDR3 coding DNA: TGTGCCAGCAGCTTGTACATCTCTAACACTGAAGCTTTCTTT. Translating gives CASSLYISNTEAFF.

This clone was observed a few times. The V call is TRBV10-3, the J call TRBJ2-5; 12 nucleotides agree with TRBD1. The J segment lost 5 bases and the V segment lost 5 bases, leaving 6 bases of the junction unmatched. Germline V gives CDR1 ENHRY, CDR2 SYGVKD. The CDR3 runs to 15 residues. CDR3 loop: CAISPGTGGGETQYF. The CDR3 coding sequence is TGTGCCATCAGTCCCGGGACAGGGGGCGGGGAGACCCAGTACTTC.